This TCR beta chain was sequenced in a study of blood T cell repertoires in COVID-19. Original methodology: Researchers report that nucleated cell counts were estimated from reference gene primer amplification. The data were produced by immunoSEQ multiplex PCR, yet TCRdb's version contains in-frame clones alone and is incomplete. V, J and clone size reflect that table, while D and trimming were determined from the DNA. The sample lists fewer than 200,000 clones; 87% were seen once. This CDR3 comprises 17 residues. Germline CDR1 and CDR2: SGHVS and FNYEAQ. V was pared by 5 bases and J by 0 bases, with 9 bases of the junction left unmatched.

Sequencing was done on a sample of peripheral blood. The genes are TRBV7-6 and TRBJ1-3; 8 nucleotides match TRBD1. This sequence originates from a man in his sixties with active or convalescent COVID-19. CDR3 DNA: TGTGCCAGCAGCGATCCGGACAGGGAGATCTCTGGAAACACCATATATTTT. Its translation: CASSDPDREISGNTIYF.